Shown below are 30 T cell receptor beta chains from a single sample sequenced in a study of early T cells in non-severe SARS-CoV-2 infection. From the 5' RACE reads, TCRdb called clonotypes with MiXCR, one entry per CDR3 protein. The data contain around 50,000 distinct CDR3 sequences, 5.5% to 7.5% of them singletons. Input material: whole blood. The origin of the receptors is an adult who was a healthcare worker with PCR-confirmed SARS-CoV-2 infection or an uninfected control (not recorded which).

There are a few counts of this clonotype. V is TRBV10-2 and J is TRBJ1-1, with a weak D call TRBD1 (5 bases). Germline V gene data show CDR1 as WSHSY and CDR2 as SAAADI. The ends were cut back, 3 bases at V and 8 bases at J, with 10 bases in the middle. CDR3 length: 12 amino acids. This CDR3 is CASSDSREEAFF. CDR3 nucleotide sequence: TGCGCCAGCAGTGACTCCAGGGAGGAAGCTTTCTTT.

In this sample, this clonotype turned up a few times. The chain is built from TRBV6-2 or TRBV6-3 and TRBJ2-7; D remains ambiguous. CDR3 length: 13 amino acids. Per the germline V gene, CDR1 is MNHEY and CDR2 is SVGEGT. Trimming pared 3 bases from V and 4 bases from J, leaving 10 bases between. Here the CDR3 DNA reads TGTGCCAGCAGTTATACCCCTCAATACGAGCAGTACTTC. Its translation is CASSYTPQYEQYF.

This clonotype occurred many times. The genes are TRBV6-1 and TRBJ2-3; no clear D. Germline CDR1 MNHNS, CDR2 SASEGT. The CDR3 is 13 amino acids. The germline V and J ends were trimmed by 3 bases and 6 bases, with 10 bases remaining between them. The CDR3 reads CASSERKWDTQYF. The CDR3 bases are TGTGCCAGCAGTGAGAGGAAATGGGATACGCAGTATTTT.

This clonotype occurred many times. The J gene is TRBJ1-3, the V gene TRBV7-2, with unresolved D. CDR3 length: 15 amino acids. Germline-derived CDR1 and CDR2 are SGHTA and FQGNSA. V was cut by 2 bases and J by 0 bases, with 8 bases left in between. The CDR3 is CASSLMDHSGNTIYF. Written as DNA, the CDR3 is TGTGCCAGCAGCTTAATGGACCACTCTGGAAACACCATATATTTT.

This clonotype was seen repeatedly, ten times or more. The chain recombines TRBV3-1 with TRBJ2-2; 7 bases align to TRBD2. The CDR3 sequence is 16 residues long. The V segment lost 7 bases and the J segment 5 bases; nucleotides outside the gene matches: 13. Germline V CDR1 and CDR2: LGHDT, YNNKEL (reference sequence). The CDR3 DNA sequence: TGTGCCAGCACCGGGACTACGATTAGAAAAACCGGGGAGCTGTTTTTT. It codes for CASTGTTIRKTGELFF.

This clonotype was seen at least ten times. V gene TRBV11-2 combines with J gene TRBJ1-1; no clear D. Germline assignment: CDR1 SGHAT and CDR2 FQNNGV. CDR3 size: 12 residues. The V and J ends lost 4 bases and 4 bases respectively, with 7 bases between them. The CDR3 sequence is CASSWEGTEAFF. The CDR3 nucleotides read TGTGCCAGCAGCTGGGAGGGCACTGAAGCTTTCTTT.

V usage is TRBV7-2 and J usage is TRBJ1-5; D not resolved. The CDR3 loop spans 12 amino acids. V was pared by 5 bases and J by 4 bases, with 6 bases between. Germline CDR1 SGHTA, CDR2 FQGNSA. The CDR3 nucleotides are TGTGCCAGCAGCCGAGATAATCAGCCCCAGCATTTT. Its translation is CASSRDNQPQHF. Drawing the rest from reference TRBV7-2 and TRBJ1-5, the complete variable domain is GAGVSQSPSNKVTEKGKDVELRCDPISGHTALYWYRQSLGQGLEFLIYFQGNSAPDKSGLPSDRFSAERTGGSVSTLTIQRTQQEDSAVYLCASSRDNQPQHFGDGTRLSIL.

The sample holds many counts of this clonotype. This CDR3 reads CASSLDTPYNEQFF. CDR3 coding DNA: TGTGCCAGCAGCTTGGACACCCCCTACAATGAGCAGTTCTTC. The chain couples TRBV5-4 to TRBJ2-1, with D unresolved. V lost 0 bases and J lost 2, with 6 bases in between. The CDR3 totals 14 residues. Germline assignment: CDR1 SGHNT and CDR2 YYREEE (reference sequence).

This clonotype was detected ten times or more. The chain is built from TRBV28 and TRBJ1-5, with 7 nucleotides matching TRBD1. V lost 5 bases, J lost 2 bases, and 6 bases stayed unmatched. Germline CDR1 reads MDHEN; CDR2 reads SYDVKM. The CDR3 runs 15 residues. For the CDR3, the DNA is TGTGCCAGCAGTCGGACCGGGACAGGCAATCAGCCCCAGCATTTT. Its protein is CASSRTGTGNQPQHF.

This clonotype was seen a few times. J is TRBJ1-2 and V is TRBV13; TRBD1 agrees at 9 bases. CDR1 is PRHDT, CDR2 FYEKMQ, per germline (reference sequence). This CDR3 is 15 amino acids long. After removal of 5 bases from V and 2 bases from J, the junction contained 6 bases not matched to a gene. CDR3 sequence: CASSPGTGHNYGYTF. The CDR3 DNA sequence: TGTGCCAGCAGCCCCGGGACAGGGCACAACTATGGCTACACCTTC.

This clonotype was seen many times. The chain combines TRBV9 with TRBJ1-2; no firm D call. This CDR3 region has 13 residues. Germline lookup yields CDR1 SGDLS and CDR2 YYNGEE. Trimming shortened V by 0 bases and J by 3 bases, and 6 bases separated the two germline ends. DNA of the CDR3: TGTGCCAGCAGCGTAGACGGAGACTATGGCTACACCTTC. Amino acid sequence: CASSVDGDYGYTF.

J is TRBJ2-3 and V is TRBV3-1, with 14 bases lining up with TRBD2. J gave up 6 bases and V 4 bases, and 12 bases lay outside the gene matches. The CDR3 is 18 amino acids. Per germline, CDR1 LGHDT and CDR2 YNNKEL (reference sequence). The CDR3 spells CASSRLTTSGGESDTQYF. CDR3 nucleotide sequence: TGTGCCAGCAGCCGCCTAACGACTAGCGGGGGGGAGTCGGATACGCAGTATTTT.

This clonotype was counted between two and nine times. The V gene is TRBV12-5, the J gene TRBJ2-7; D is perhaps TRBD1 (5 bases). V was shortened by 6 bases and J by 6 bases, with 18 bases between the two germline ends. The CDR3 is 14 residues long. Germline lookup yields CDR1 LGHNT and CDR2 FRNRAP. Here the CDR3 DNA reads TGTGCTAGTGGATCACTTGACCCAGGGTGCGAGCAGTACTTC. Amino acids: CASGSLDPGCEQYF.

This clonotype was seen repeatedly, ten times or more. V and J are TRBV19 and TRBJ2-7; TRBD1 aligns across 8 bases. The CDR3 extends over 14 amino acids. In germline, CDR1 is LNHDA, CDR2 SQIVND (reference sequence). After removal of 5 bases from V and 2 bases from J, the junction contained 5 bases not matched to a gene. CDR3 residues: CASSWDRSTYEQYF. The CDR3 DNA reads as TGTGCCAGTAGTTGGGACAGGAGTACCTACGAGCAGTACTTC.

The chain combines TRBV3-1 with TRBJ1-2; tentative D call: TRBD1 (5 bases). Germline-derived CDR1 and CDR2 are LGHDT and YNNKEL (reference sequence). The V end lost 0 bases, the J end lost 4 bases, and 15 bases lay between the germline ends. This CDR3 has 16 residues. Here the CDR3 reads CASSQDMRGVGYGYTF. The CDR3 bases are TGTGCCAGCAGCCAAGATATGAGGGGAGTCGGCTATGGCTACACCTTC.

In this sample, this clonotype turned up a few times. The rearrangement joins TRBV20-1 to TRBJ1-5; maybe TRBD1 (5 bases). Looked up from germline, CDR1 is DFQATT and CDR2 is SNEGSKA (reference sequence). This CDR3 is 16 amino acids long. CDR3 amino acids: CSYPGQHSSSNQPQHF. The CDR3 bases are TGCAGCTACCCCGGACAACACAGCTCTAGCAATCAGCCCCAGCATTTT.

The V gene is TRBV6-2 or TRBV6-3, the J gene TRBJ2-5; unclear D gene. The ends were cut back, 5 bases at V and 5 bases at J, with 9 bases in the middle. Germline V CDR1 and CDR2: MNHEY, SVGEGT. This CDR3 spans 12 amino acids. Written as DNA, the CDR3 is TGTGCCAGCAGTAGAGTAGGGGAGACCCAGTACTTC. Protein product: CASSRVGETQYF.

This clonotype came up many times. At one end the junction does not follow the germline gene, possibly because of a read error. The CDR3 region has the DNA TGTGCTAGCAGCTTAGCGGGTCCCCAAGAGACCCAGTACTTC. Translating it yields CASSLAGPQETQYF. This chain uses TRBV7-7 with TRBJ2-5; 7 nucleotides match TRBD2. The CDR3 totals 14 residues. Germline CDR1 SSHAT, CDR2 FNYEAQ (reference sequence).

This clonotype has at least ten counts. The chain has TRBV5-4 and TRBJ2-5, with TRBD1 matching 7 bases. The CDR3 is made up of 14 amino acids. V dropped 0 bases and J dropped 2; count of bases not matched to a gene: 1. The germline V gene has CDR1 SGHNT and CDR2 YYREEE (reference sequence). CDR3 sequence (DNA): TGTGCCAGCAGCTTGGTGGGACAGCAAGAGACCCAGTACTTC. Protein: CASSLVGQQETQYF. The full variable domain, rest sourced from reference TRBV5-4 and TRBJ2-5, is ETGVTQSPTHLIKTRGQQVTLRCSSQSGHNTVSWYQQALGQGPQFIFQYYREEENGRGNFPPRFSGLQFPNYSSELNVNALELDDSALYLCASSLVGQQETQYFGPGTRLLVL.

Only a few counts were recorded for this clonotype. The gene calls are TRBV4-3 and TRBJ2-7; D gene ambiguous. With 0 bases removed from V and 6 bases from J, the gap between germline ends came to 21 bases. Germline CDR1 and CDR2: LGHNA and YSLEER. This CDR3 is built from 17 residues. The CDR3 loop reads CASSQDFPGSPGFEQYF. CDR3 nucleotide sequence: TGCGCCAGCAGCCAAGATTTCCCGGGCTCCCCTGGGTTCGAGCAGTACTTC.

This clonotype has ten or more counts. This rearrangement joins TRBV12-3 or TRBV12-4 to TRBJ2-2; no firm D call. The length of the CDR3 is 15 residues. The germline V and J ends were trimmed by 5 bases and 1 base, with 11 bases remaining between them. The CDR3 loop is CASSVGSGNTGELFF. In nucleotides, the CDR3 is TGTGCCAGCAGTGTAGGTAGTGGGAACACCGGGGAGCTGTTTTTT.

This clonotype showed up many times. This sequence joins TRBV5-1 and TRBJ1-5; 7 positions match TRBD1. Germline assignment: CDR1 SGHRS and CDR2 YFSETQ. The J segment lost 4 bases and the V segment lost 0 bases, leaving 4 bases of the junction unmatched. The CDR3 is 15 amino acids. Written as DNA, the CDR3 is TGCGCCAGCAGCTTGGGAGGGGGCGAAAATCAGCCCCAGCATTTT. It specifies CASSLGGGENQPQHF.

This clonotype was detected ten times or more. The V call is TRBV29-1, the J call TRBJ2-1, with 7 bases matching TRBD2. CDR1 SQVTM and CDR2 ANQGSEA come from the germline V gene. With 7 bases clipped from V and 13 bases from J, the junction kept 10 bases outside the gene matches. There are 11 residues in the CDR3. CDR3: CSASLSGAQFF. The CDR3 DNA follows: TGCAGCGCTTCCCTCAGCGGGGCACAGTTCTTC.

This clonotype was seen at least ten times. The chain has TRBV25-1 and TRBJ1-5; D may be TRBD1 (6 bases). Germline V gene lookup returns CDR1 MGHDK and CDR2 SYGVNS. The CDR3 length is 17 residues. The V end was cut by 5 bases, the J end by 0 bases, with 17 bases between. CDR3 nucleotide sequence: TGTGCCAGCAGTTTGGACAGCAAAATGAATAGCAATCAGCCCCAGCATTTT. The encoded protein is CASSLDSKMNSNQPQHF.

This clonotype appeared many times. This rearrangement joins TRBV6-6 to TRBJ1-1; 8 nucleotides align to TRBD1. V gave up 0 bases and J gave up 5 bases; unmatched junction bases: 5. Germline V CDR1 and CDR2: MNHNY, SVGAGI (reference sequence). The CDR3 runs to 15 residues. CDR3 in DNA: TGTGCCAGCAGTTACTCCAGTCAGGGGGCGACTGAAGCTTTCTTT. This gives the protein CASSYSSQGATEAFF.

This clonotype was detected many times. This chain connects TRBV9 to TRBJ2-5; D not resolved. With 0 bases removed from V and 5 bases from J, the gap between germline ends came to 8 bases. Germline V CDR1 and CDR2: SGDLS, YYNGEE. The CDR3 contains 13 residues. The CDR3: CASSVDPGETQYF. The CDR3 DNA follows: TGTGCCAGCAGCGTAGATCCGGGTGAGACCCAGTACTTC.

V usage is TRBV28 and J usage is TRBJ1-3; D unresolved. Germline loops: CDR1 MDHEN, CDR2 SYDVKM. The CDR3 is 15 residues long. Trimming pared 3 bases from V and 0 bases from J, leaving 9 bases between. CDR3 DNA sequence: TGTGCCAGCAGTTTCCGGCAGACCTCTGGAAACACCATATATTTT. It is translated as CASSFRQTSGNTIYF.

The chain recombines TRBV25-1 with TRBJ2-7, with no clear D. The CDR3 is 12 amino acids. Trimming took off 2 bases at V and 0 bases at J, with 2 bases between the two ends. CDR1 is MGHDK and CDR2 is SYGVNS in the germline V gene. DNA of the CDR3: TGTGCCAGCAGTGAAGCCTCCTACGAGCAGTACTTC. Amino acid sequence: CASSEASYEQYF.

This clonotype was counted ten times or more. The chain has TRBV20-1 and TRBJ2-2; possibly TRBD1 or TRBD2 for D (5 bases each). V gave up 7 bases and J gave up 1 base, with 10 bases separating them. In germline, CDR1 is DFQATT, CDR2 SNEGSKA (reference sequence). This CDR3 has 13 amino acids. The CDR3 bases are TGCAGTGGGGCAGGGAGGAACACCGGGGAGCTGTTTTTT. Amino acids: CSGAGRNTGELFF.

This chain links TRBV12-5 with TRBJ2-3, with 7 nucleotides matching TRBD1. CDR3 size: 16 residues. J gave up 2 bases and V 1 base, and 6 bases lay outside the gene matches. CDR1 is LGHNT and CDR2 is FRNRAP in the germline V gene. Written as DNA, the CDR3 is TGTGCTAGTGGTTTGGGACAGGGCTATTCCACAGATACGCAGTATTTT. Its protein product is CASGLGQGYSTDTQYF.